These 27 T cell receptor beta chains were all obtained from the same sample, sequenced in a study of blood T cell repertoires in COVID-19 (dated by TCRdb to about 2020). Library preparation used the immunoSEQ multiplex PCR assay. The table comes from immuneACCESS by way of TCRdb, which keeps in-frame sequences with V and J called. Part of the clones is missing from these tables; in studies checked, under half for an unresolved V gene and the rest for unknown reasons. The sample contains roughly 400,000 clones, over 85% of them found a single time. Less than 2% of the sample is taken by the ten largest. The sequenced material came from PBMCs or T cells enriched from blood (not recorded which). All receptors come from a woman under 40 who had recovered from COVID-19.

The rearrangement joins TRBV29-1 to TRBJ1-4; 8 bases are shared with TRBD1. V shed 7 bases and J 6 bases; nucleotides not matched to a gene: 7. The CDR3 is made up of 13 amino acids. Germline V gene sequence: CDR1 SQVTM, CDR2 ANQGSEA. The CDR3 bases are TGCAGCGCCCGGACAGGGTTGTATGAAAAACTGTTTTTT. This gives the protein CSARTGLYEKLFF.

The rearrangement links TRBV28 to TRBJ2-7; D perhaps matches TRBD1 (6 bases). The CDR3 covers 15 residues. Germline CDR1 and CDR2: MDHEN and SYDVKM. The V end was cut by 2 bases, the J end by 2 bases, with 13 bases between. In DNA, the CDR3 is TGTGCCAGCAGTTTACCGGGACAAAACCCCTACGAGCAGTACTTC. Translating gives CASSLPGQNPYEQYF.

Concerning this clone itself: The sample has other DNA sequences that encode this CDR3 too. V is TRBV28 and J is TRBJ2-1; tentative D call: TRBD2 (6 bases). Trimming shortened V by 3 bases and J by 3 bases, and 6 bases separated the two germline ends. The length of the CDR3 is 13 residues. Germline V CDR1 and CDR2: MDHEN, SYDVKM. CDR3 amino acids: CASSLGLYNEQFF. DNA for the CDR3: TGTGCCAGCAGTTTGGGACTCTACAATGAGCAGTTCTTC.

CDR3: CAMGGTGNYEQYF. Written as DNA, the CDR3 is TGTGCCATGGGGGGGACAGGAAACTACGAGCAGTACTTC. The chain links TRBV10-3 to TRBJ2-7, with a weak D call TRBD1 (8 bases). Between the trimmed V and J ends, which lost 9 bases and 3 bases, there was a span of 15 bases. The CDR3 totals 13 residues. The germline CDR1 and CDR2 sequences are ENHRY and SYGVKD.

The chain links TRBV29-1 to TRBJ2-1, with 11 bases identical to TRBD1. Trimming took 4 bases from V and 4 from J; bases not matched to a gene: 12. CDR3 size: 17 residues. Germline V gene data show CDR1 as SQVTM and CDR2 as ANQGSEA. In nucleotides, the CDR3 is TGCAGCGTTGTTTCCGGCGGGACAGGGGGACAATACAATGAGCAGTTCTTC. It translates to CSVVSGGTGGQYNEQFF.

The rearrangement joins TRBV11-2 to TRBJ2-3; 12 bases are a match to TRBD2. From germline, CDR1 is SGHAT and CDR2 FQNNGV. This CDR3 is built from 18 residues. With 1 base clipped from V and 5 bases from J, the junction kept 10 bases outside the gene matches. The DNA of the CDR3 is TGTGCCAGCAGCTTAGTGGTCCTAGCGGGGGGGCAAGTAGATACGCAGTATTTT. Translating it yields CASSLVVLAGGQVDTQYF.

The chain combines TRBV27 with TRBJ1-5, with D perhaps TRBD1 (6 bases). Per germline, CDR1 MNHEY and CDR2 SMNVEV (reference sequence). The CDR3 spans 13 residues. Trimming shortened V by 6 bases and J by 11 bases, and 17 bases separated the two germline ends. CDR3 sequence (DNA): TGTGCCAGCAGCCCGGCCGGACAGTTGACCCAGCATTTT. It yields the protein CASSPAGQLTQHF.

About this clone itself: One junction end does not reproduce the germline sequence, and a read error may be involved. This chain uses TRBV6-5 with TRBJ2-7; 8 bases are shared with TRBD1. Germline CDR1 and CDR2: MNHEY and SVGAGI. CDR3 size: 12 residues. CDR3: CASSEPWGQALF. Written as DNA, the CDR3 is TGTGCCAGCAGCGAGCCTTGGGGACAGGCACTTTTC.

The gene calls are TRBV24-1 and TRBJ2-5; maybe TRBD2 (5 bases). Germline V gene lookup returns CDR1 KGHDR and CDR2 SFDVKD. CDR3 length: 16 residues. Trimming stripped 5 bases from V and 2 bases from J, with 17 bases between. The CDR3 DNA reads TGTGCCACCAGTGCTGGGCTCCTAGCTTGGCAAGAGACCCAGTACTTC. It specifies CATSAGLLAWQETQYF.

The genes are TRBV19 and TRBJ1-5, with D perhaps matching TRBD1 (5 bases). V gave up 5 bases and J gave up 1 base, with 15 bases separating them. CDR1 LNHDA and CDR2 SQIVND come from the germline V gene (reference sequence). The CDR3 covers 16 residues. This CDR3 reads CASSLRQSRSNQPQHF. CDR3 in DNA: TGTGCCAGTAGTCTAAGACAGAGTAGAAGCAATCAGCCCCAGCATTTT.

The J gene is TRBJ1-4, the V gene TRBV4-1, with D unclear. Germline values: CDR1 MGHRA, CDR2 YSYEKL. The CDR3 spans 15 residues. The V gene lost 3 bases and the J gene lost 7 bases, with 15 bases spanning the gap. The CDR3 spells CASSQPVRRAEKLFF. The CDR3 DNA sequence: TGCGCCAGCAGCCAGCCTGTAAGGCGGGCTGAAAAACTGTTTTTT.

This rearrangement joins TRBV30 to TRBJ2-5; 8 positions match TRBD1. Germline V gene lookup returns CDR1 GTSNPN and CDR2 SVGIG (reference sequence). V trimming: 3 bases; J trimming: 5 bases; junction bases outside the gene matches: 8. This CDR3 contains 14 residues. DNA for the CDR3: TGTGCCTGGAGGTGGTCAGGGGGCGCGGAGACCCAGTACTTC. As protein: CAWRWSGGAETQYF.

The chain couples TRBV25-1 to TRBJ2-5; D call uncertain. The CDR3 totals 13 residues. The germline V gene has CDR1 MGHDK and CDR2 SYGVNS. Trimming removed 8 bases at V and 3 bases at J, with 13 bases between. The CDR3 nucleotides read TGTGCCAGCTCTGACACCAACGAAGAGACCCAGTACTTC. This codes for CASSDTNEETQYF.

V and J are TRBV2 and TRBJ2-7, with 7 bases lining up with TRBD2. This CDR3 is 15 amino acids long. The ends lost 6 bases at V and 6 bases at J; junction bases unmatched: 14. The V gene's germline CDR1 is SNHLY and CDR2 FYNNEI. The CDR3 loop is CASSGRGGSPSEQYF. The CDR3 DNA follows: TGTGCCAGCAGCGGACGCGGGGGATCGCCGAGCGAGCAGTACTTC.

This chain links TRBV7-2 with TRBJ1-2; 8 bases map to TRBD1. Germline-derived CDR1 and CDR2 are SGHTA and FQGNSA. Losses at the gene ends were 5 bases for V and 3 bases for J; bases not matched to a gene: 8. CDR3 size: 15 residues. For the CDR3, the DNA is TGTGCCAGCAGCCAGACAGGGGCGCCTTACTATGGCTACACCTTC. It yields the protein CASSQTGAPYYGYTF.

V and J are TRBV21-1 and TRBJ1-4; the DNA was not used to check the table's D call, TRBD1. TRBV21-1 is flagged as a pseudogene. There are 19 residues in the CDR3. In DNA form, the CDR3 reads TGTGCCAGCAGCAAAGATTCAAAGTTACAGGGGGCGCCGAGTGAAAAACTGTTTTTT. It codes for CASSKDSKLQGAPSEKLFF.

V gene TRBV28 combines with J gene TRBJ2-7; 10 bases map to TRBD2. The CDR3 covers 15 residues. V dropped 2 bases and J dropped 1; count of bases not matched to a gene: 2. Germline assignment: CDR1 MDHEN and CDR2 SYDVKM. CDR3 in amino acids: CASSLELAGSYEQYF. For the CDR3, the DNA is TGTGCCAGCAGTTTAGAACTAGCGGGATCCTACGAGCAGTACTTC.

This chain links TRBV19 with TRBJ2-1; D gene ambiguous. CDR1 LNHDA and CDR2 SQIVND come from the germline V gene (reference sequence). The ends were cut back, 7 bases at V and 2 bases at J, with 9 bases in the middle. This CDR3 has 13 amino acids. Here the CDR3 reads CASTNGAYNEQFF. Written as DNA, the CDR3 is TGTGCCAGTACTAACGGAGCCTACAATGAGCAGTTCTTC.

The V and J genes are TRBV2 and TRBJ2-2; 13 bases match TRBD2. V lost 7 bases and J lost 0; bases outside the gene matches: 14. There are 20 residues in the CDR3. CDR1 is SNHLY, CDR2 FYNNEI, per germline. CDR3 region: CASTPRGGLAGTANTGELFF. CDR3 DNA sequence: TGTGCCAGCACCCCCCGGGGGGGACTAGCGGGAACCGCGAACACCGGGGAGCTGTTTTTT.

The chain carries TRBV29-1 and TRBJ2-7, with D tentatively TRBD1 (6 bases). This CDR3 is 13 amino acids long. CDR1 and CDR2 (germline): SQVTM, ANQGSEA. V lost 4 bases and J lost 7, with 17 bases in between. The CDR3 loop is CSVVDRPQFEQYF. The CDR3 region has the DNA TGCAGCGTTGTCGACAGGCCCCAGTTTGAGCAGTACTTC.

The CDR3 spells CASSDPEPGTRLADTQYF. In DNA form, the CDR3 reads TGCGCCAGCAGCGACCCAGAGCCAGGGACTAGACTGGCAGATACGCAGTATTTT. J is TRBJ2-3 and V is TRBV5-1, with TRBD2 matching over 8 bases. The V gene end was trimmed by 4 bases and the J gene end by 4 bases; junction bases not matched to a gene: 17. The germline gives CDR1 SGHRS, CDR2 YFSETQ. The CDR3 extends over 18 amino acids.

The rearrangement joins TRBV5-1 to TRBJ2-7, with D possibly being TRBD2 (6 bases). The CDR3 covers 14 residues. Germline V lookup: CDR1 SGHRS, CDR2 YFSETQ. V was trimmed by 0 bases and J by 1 base, leaving 8 bases between them. CDR3 amino acids: CASSLGGDSYEQYF. The CDR3 DNA is TGCGCCAGCAGCTTGGGCGGGGATTCCTACGAGCAGTACTTC.

The rearrangement uses TRBV6-5 and TRBJ1-5; possible D gene TRBD1, 6 bases. Trimming cost V 8 bases and J 8 bases, with 13 bases left between them. The CDR3 totals 12 residues. Looked up from germline, CDR1 is MNHEY and CDR2 is SVGAGI. The CDR3 loop reads CASGQGSKPQHF. CDR3 coding DNA: TGTGCCAGCGGTCAGGGGTCGAAGCCCCAGCATTTT.

The V gene is TRBV3-1 (or the pseudogene TRBV3-2), the J gene TRBJ1-1; 9 bases line up with TRBD1. This CDR3 has 15 amino acids. V lost 2 bases and J lost 6; bases outside the gene matches: 7. The germline gives CDR1 LGHDT, CDR2 YNNKEL (reference sequence). In DNA, the CDR3 is TGTGCCAGCAGCCAACGTGGGGACAGGGCTTCTGAAGCTTTCTTT. Translating gives CASSQRGDRASEAFF.

This clone was found once. The chain is built from TRBV4-3 and TRBJ2-2, with 7 bases identical to TRBD2. J was trimmed by 6 bases and V by 4 bases; bases with no gene match: 11. Germline-derived CDR1 and CDR2 are LGHNA and YSLEER. This CDR3 comprises 16 residues. This CDR3 reads CASSPRAGGRSGELFF. The CDR3 nucleotides are TGCGCCAGCAGCCCCCGGGCCGGGGGGAGGTCCGGGGAGCTGTTTTTT.

The chain couples TRBV7-9 to TRBJ1-5; the D gene is possibly TRBD1 (6 bases). This CDR3 comprises 16 residues. The germline V and J ends were trimmed by 1 base and 7 bases, with 17 bases remaining between them. Germline V gene lookup returns CDR1 SEHNR and CDR2 FQNEAQ (reference sequence). CDR3 nucleotide sequence: TGTGCCAGCAGCTTAGAGGATTGGCAGGGGAAACAGCCCCAGCATTTT. It is translated as CASSLEDWQGKQPQHF.

This clone has a handful of counts. The gene calls are TRBV30 and TRBJ1-3, with D unresolved. Germline V gene lookup returns CDR1 GTSNPN and CDR2 SVGIG (reference sequence). The V end lost 0 bases, the J end lost 0 bases, and 3 bases lay between the germline ends. This CDR3 has 13 residues. CDR3 DNA: TGTGCCTGGAGTGTGTACTCTGGAAACACCATATATTTT. Amino acid sequence: CAWSVYSGNTIYF.